The 3 T cell receptor beta chains reported below all come from one sample, sequenced in a study of blood T cell repertoires in COVID-19. Using immunoSEQ multiplex PCR, the repertoire was profiled, and TCRdb retains in-frame clones only, with some absent. The table records fewer than 400,000 clones, around 86% of them present only once. The sequencing sample was made of peripheral blood. The origin of the receptors is a human donor in a cohort sampled during active COVID-19.

The chain recombines TRBV11-2 with TRBJ2-7, with D maybe TRBD1 (6 bases). Deletions cut 6 bases from V and 5 bases from J, with 17 bases between. CDR1 is SGHAT and CDR2 is FQNNGV in the germline V gene. The CDR3 is 14 amino acids. CDR3 region: CASSPLQGAHEQYF. CDR3 in DNA: TGTGCCAGCAGTCCACTACAGGGAGCCCACGAGCAGTACTTC.

The V gene is TRBV30, the J gene TRBJ1-6, with TRBD1 matching over 8 bases. With 2 bases clipped from V and 10 bases from J, the junction kept 10 bases outside the gene matches. The CDR3 covers 15 residues. Per germline, CDR1 GTSNPN and CDR2 SVGIG (reference sequence). The CDR3 region has the DNA TGTGCCTGGAGTACCGGGACAGGCTTAGTCTCACCCCTCCACTTT. It yields the protein CAWSTGTGLVSPLHF.

The chain has TRBV19 and TRBJ2-6; D is perhaps TRBD2 (6 bases). Trimming took 3 bases from V and 0 from J, leaving 15 bases between them. CDR3 length: 18 residues. Germline CDR1 reads LNHDA; CDR2 reads SQIVND (reference sequence). The CDR3 loop reads CASSIRAGGDSGANVLTF. CDR3 DNA: TGTGCCAGTAGTATCCGGGCCGGGGGAGACTCTGGGGCCAACGTCCTGACTTTC.